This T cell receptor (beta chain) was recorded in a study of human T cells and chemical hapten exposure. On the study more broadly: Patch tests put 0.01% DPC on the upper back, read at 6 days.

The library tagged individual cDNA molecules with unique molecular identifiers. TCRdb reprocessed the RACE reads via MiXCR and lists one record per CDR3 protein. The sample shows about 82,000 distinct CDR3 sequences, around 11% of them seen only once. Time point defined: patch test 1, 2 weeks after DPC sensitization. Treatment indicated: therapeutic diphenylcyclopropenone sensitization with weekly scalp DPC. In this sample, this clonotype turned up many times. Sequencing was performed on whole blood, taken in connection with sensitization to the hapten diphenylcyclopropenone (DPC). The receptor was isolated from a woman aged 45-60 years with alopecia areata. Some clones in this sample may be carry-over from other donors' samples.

The CDR3, as DNA: TGTGCCAGCAGCGGGAGGACAGGGACGAACACTGAAGCTTTCTTT. It translates to CASSGRTGTNTEAFF. The chain couples TRBV7-9 to TRBJ1-1, with TRBD1 matching over 8 bases. Germline V gene lookup returns CDR1 SEHNR and CDR2 FQNEAQ (reference sequence). Trimming at V came to 5 bases and at J to 1 base, leaving 6 bases not matched to a gene. The CDR3 runs to 15 residues.